This entry describes one TCR beta chain. The target antigen is unknown. The CDR3 contains 15 residues. V was clipped by 2 bases and J by 1 base, with 11 bases between them. Germline V gene lookup returns CDR1 MDHEN and CDR2 SYDVKM. This entry is derived from a study of cytomegalovirus exposure and HLA in healthy donors. Points from the study as a whole: Reports indicate that TCR beta sequences accurately predicted the HLA-A and HLA-B alleles of most subjects. Most of the TCR beta V segments (in an earlier analysis) were productive either about 87% or about 30% of the time. Sequencing depth roughly uniform across donors was assumed in presence/absence analyses.

Both 60 Vbeta primers and 13 Jbeta primers went into the PCR. Assay used: immunoSEQ multiplex PCR; TCRdb lists only in-frame clones, some missing. The table shows about 160,000 clones, with about 77% occurring only once. This TCR derives from a woman aged 45-59 years in good health and CMV-seronegative. Sequencing input: PBMCs. V gene TRBV28 combines with J gene TRBJ1-1, with D possibly being TRBD1 (6 bases). The CDR3 nucleotides read TGTGCCAGCAGTTTACCCGGACAGAAGAACACTGAAGCTTTCTTT. Protein: CASSLPGQKNTEAFF.